The entry below gives a single T cell receptor beta chain sequence along with its context. This record comes from a study of CD8 T cells in Susac syndrome. Reverse transcription used roughly 0.45 to 1 ug RNA and random hexamers. Across 54 Vbeta and 13 Jbeta, TCR beta CDR3 was amplified with immunoSEQ multiplex PCR. TCRdb passed the immunoSEQ multiplex PCR reads through MiXCR, listing each CDR3 protein once. The table lists over 150,000 distinct CDR3 sequences, 90% to 95% of them singletons, with around 0.1% in the top ten. Sequencing of TCR beta, carried out with a high-throughput approach, was applied to CD8+ and CD4+ T cells from the blood. Negative isolation yielded CD8+ and CD4+ T cells; FACS enriched TEMRA cells. V lost 6 bases to trimming and J lost 3 bases, with 35 bases between them. The CDR3 is made up of 22 amino acids. Germline V gene data show CDR1 as MGHRA and CDR2 as YSYEKL.

This receptor was taken from a human donor with multiple sclerosis. Sequenced: CD4+ T cells from PBMCs. The V and J genes are TRBV4-1 and TRBJ1-4; possibly TRBD1 for D (5 bases). The CDR3 spells CASSRHPTGNGPIGVANEKLFF. In nucleotides, the CDR3 is TGCGCCAGCAGTCGCCATCCAACAGGAAATGGACCTATAGGAGTAGCTAATGAAAAACTGTTTTTT.